This is a list of T cell receptor beta chains from one sample in a study of blood T cells in healthy people across ages. One entry per CDR3 protein, called by TCRdb with MiXCR from the 5' RACE reads. The table records about 970,000 distinct CDR3 sequences, 45% to 60% of them present only once. The sequenced sample was blood. The source is a woman aged 60-75 years in good health. CDR3s include the opening cysteine and the closing phenylalanine or tryptophan. D genes are given only for firm matches. Clone sizes are given selectively: once, few, many, or a class where the clone is expanded.

V	D	J	size	CDR3
TRBV10-3	TRBD1	TRBJ2-3	NA	CAIMGQHTDTQYF
TRBV5-1	NA	TRBJ2-1	NA	CASSLVHTEQFF
TRBV28	NA	TRBJ2-3	few	CASSLSGTNTDTQYF
TRBV5-1	NA	TRBJ2-1	NA	CASSLVGGYSYNEQFF
TRBV29-1	NA	TRBJ2-3	few	CSAHIVGEVADTQYF
TRBV6-2/TRBV6-3	TRBD2	TRBJ2-1	few	CASSFRLAGGLDEQFF
TRBV12-3/TRBV12-4	TRBD2	TRBJ2-1	NA	CASSFRAGGQTCNEQFF
TRBV6-2/TRBV6-3	NA	TRBJ2-1	NA	CASSYSVSGAYNEQFF
TRBV7-9	TRBD1	TRBJ1-2	NA	CASSALTGSNYGYTF
TRBV5-1	NA	TRBJ2-5	NA	CATRDERETQYF
TRBV29-1	NA	TRBJ2-1	many	CSVPPGGVAYNEQFF
TRBV28	NA	TRBJ2-7	many	CASIGGQRLNEQYF